What follows are 23 T cell receptor beta chains derived from one specimen sequenced in a study of blood T cell repertoires in COVID-19. Assay used: immunoSEQ multiplex PCR; TCRdb lists only in-frame clones, some missing. The sample carries tens of thousands of clones, roughly four fifths recorded once. The sequenced material came from peripheral blood. All receptors derive from a man aged 60 to 69 with COVID-19, enrolled during active disease.

The CDR3 bases are TGTGCCAGCAGCTACCGGTCGGAGAGAGGCTACACCTTC. It specifies CASSYRSERGYTF. This rearrangement joins TRBV7-2 to TRBJ1-2; D ambiguous. CDR3 length: 13 residues. Between the trimmed V and J ends, which lost 4 bases and 8 bases, there was a span of 14 bases. CDR1 and CDR2 from the germline V gene are SGHTA and FQGNSA.

V usage is TRBV2 and J usage is TRBJ2-5, with TRBD1 identical over 11 bases. CDR3 length: 15 amino acids. The germline V gene encodes CDR1 SNHLY and CDR2 FYNNEI. The J segment lost 5 bases and the V segment lost 3 bases, leaving 5 bases of the junction unmatched. The CDR3 bases are TGTGCCAGCAGTGAGGGGACAGGGGGGCGGGAGACCCAGTACTTC. Its protein is CASSEGTGGRETQYF. Combining the CDR3 with reference TRBV2 and TRBJ2-5 gives the whole variable domain EPEVTQTPSHQVTQMGQEVILRCVPISNHLYFYWYRQILGQKVEFLVSFYNNEISEKSEIFDDQFSVERPDGSNFTLKIRSTKLEDSAMYFCASSEGTGGRETQYFGPGTRLLVL.

The table lists this clone with many counts. The chain couples TRBV2 to TRBJ1-2; possible D gene TRBD1, 6 bases. Germline V gene lookup returns CDR1 SNHLY and CDR2 FYNNEI. Trimming pared 7 bases from V and 8 bases from J, leaving 11 bases between. CDR3 size: 11 residues. The CDR3: CASTGEKGYTF. In nucleotides, the CDR3 is TGTGCCAGCACAGGGGAAAAGGGCTACACCTTC.

This clone was detected once. The gene calls are TRBV19 and TRBJ2-7; 11 bases are a match to TRBD2. This CDR3 comprises 15 residues. The germline CDR1 and CDR2 sequences are LNHDA and SQIVND (reference sequence). V was clipped by 4 bases and J by 2 bases; unmatched bases: 4. The CDR3 DNA reads TGTGCCAGTAGTAGAAGACTAGCGGGGACCTACGAGCAGTACTTC. As protein: CASSRRLAGTYEQYF.

This clone occurred a few times. Here the CDR3 reads CASSAGTGYDEQFF. The CDR3, as DNA: TGTGCCAGCAGCGCCGGGACAGGGTACGATGAGCAGTTCTTC. The J gene is TRBJ2-1, the V gene TRBV21-1; the DNA was not compared with TRBD1, the D call given in the table. TRBV21-1 is assigned pseudogene status. The CDR3 runs to 14 residues.

V usage is TRBV6-4 and J usage is TRBJ2-2, with a tentative D call TRBD2 (5 bases). The length of the CDR3 is 14 residues. Trimming took off 2 bases at V and 6 bases at J, with 10 bases between the two ends. Germline-derived CDR1 and CDR2 are MRHNA and SNTAGT. CDR3 region: CASSDRGGSGELFF. For the CDR3, the DNA is TGTGCCAGCAGTGACCGGGGTGGCTCCGGGGAGCTGTTTTTT.

The chain couples TRBV5-6 to TRBJ1-5; possible D gene TRBD1, 5 bases. V was trimmed by 1 base and J by 4 bases, leaving 9 bases between them. The germline V gene has CDR1 SGHDT and CDR2 YYEEEE. CDR3 length: 14 amino acids. CDR3 bases: TGTGCCAGCAGCTTGAGACGGGGGAATCAGCCCCAGCATTTT. Amino acids: CASSLRRGNQPQHF.

The CDR3 loop reads CATREAGGLDTQYF. The CDR3 DNA reads as TGTGCCACGAGAGAAGCGGGGGGGCTGGATACGCAGTATTTT. The V and J genes are TRBV24-1 and TRBJ2-3, with 10 bases aligning to TRBD2. CDR1 is KGHDR and CDR2 is SFDVKD in the germline V gene. CDR3 length equals 14 residues. The trim removed 10 bases at V and 6 bases at J, leaving 9 bases unmatched.

A note on this clone: In the same sample, other DNA sequences code for this CDR3. The CDR3 here is CASSEGRGGQPQHF. The CDR3, as DNA: TGTGCCAGCAGTGAAGGGAGGGGAGGGCAGCCCCAGCATTTT. The gene calls are TRBV6-1 and TRBJ1-5; the D gene is possibly TRBD1 (5 bases). CDR1 is MNHNS, CDR2 SASEGT, per germline. CDR3 length: 14 residues. The V and J ends lost 1 base and 7 bases respectively, with 11 bases between them.

This chain connects TRBV27 to TRBJ1-2; D is perhaps TRBD1 (6 bases). The CDR3 is 15 amino acids. Deletions cut 8 bases from V and 4 bases from J, with 20 bases between. CDR1 is MNHEY and CDR2 is SMNVEV in the germline V gene (reference sequence). The CDR3 region has the DNA TGTGCCAGCCGACTCGGCGGGGGGCTAAGCTATGGCTACACCTTC. This gives the protein CASRLGGGLSYGYTF.

V and J are TRBV15 and TRBJ2-7, with 7 bases identical to TRBD2. Germline V gene data show CDR1 as LNHNV and CDR2 as YYDKDF (reference sequence). The CDR3 consists of 15 residues. After removal of 0 bases from V and 7 bases from J, the junction contained 9 bases not matched to a gene. The CDR3 region is CATSRDGARGEEQYF. The CDR3 coding sequence is TGTGCCACCAGCAGAGATGGCGCTCGGGGGGAGGAGCAGTACTTC.

The rearrangement uses TRBV11-2 and TRBJ2-1, with D possibly TRBD1 on 5 matching bases. Trimming shortened V by 2 bases and J by 9 bases, and 11 bases separated the two germline ends. The CDR3 runs to 13 residues. Germline V lookup: CDR1 SGHAT, CDR2 FQNNGV. The CDR3 nucleotides read TGTGCCAGCAGCTTAAGCAGGGCCCCTGAGCAGTTCTTC. Its translation is CASSLSRAPEQFF. The variable domain in full, with the rest retrieved from reference TRBV11-2 and TRBJ2-1, is EAGVAQSPRYKIIEKRQSVAFWCNPISGHATLYWYQQILGQGPKLLIQFQNNGVVDDSQLPKDRFSAERLKGVDSTLKIQPAKLEDSAVYLCASSLSRAPEQFFGPGTRLTVL.

This chain joins TRBV5-6 and TRBJ2-3; no clear D gene. CDR3 length equals 15 residues. Trimming left V 2 bases short and J 0 bases short, with 10 bases between. Germline V gene data show CDR1 as SGHDT and CDR2 as YYEEEE. The CDR3 here is CASSFGLTSTDTQYF. The DNA for the CDR3 is TGTGCCAGCAGCTTTGGGCTAACTAGCACAGATACGCAGTATTTT.

The chain recombines TRBV6-1 with TRBJ2-1, with a possible D match to TRBD2 (6 bases). Germline CDR1 reads MNHNS; CDR2 reads SASEGT. Trimming left V 3 bases short and J 10 bases short, with 16 bases between. There are 14 residues in the CDR3. CDR3 protein: CASSEIGTSGEQFF. CDR3 DNA sequence: TGTGCCAGCAGTGAGATCGGGACTTCCGGCGAGCAGTTCTTC.

The genes are TRBV11-2 and TRBJ2-1; 7 bases align to TRBD2. The CDR3 sequence is 15 residues long. Trimming cost V 4 bases and J 8 bases; bases outside gene matches: 11. CDR1 and CDR2 (germline): SGHAT, FQNNGV. CDR3 residues: CASSSLRGVSDEQFF. For the CDR3, the DNA is TGTGCCAGCAGCTCCCTTCGGGGGGTTTCCGATGAGCAGTTCTTC.

The chain combines TRBV4-1 with TRBJ2-5, with a possible D match to TRBD1 (6 bases). Per the germline V gene, CDR1 is MGHRA and CDR2 is YSYEKL. CDR3 length: 14 residues. V lost 6 bases and J lost 5, with 16 bases in between. The CDR3 bases are TGCGCCAGCAGTTCCGACAGGTGGATGGAGACCCAGTACTTC. Protein: CASSSDRWMETQYF.

The CDR3 here is CASSSGGGEGEKLFF. The CDR3 DNA is TGCGCCAGCAGCTCCGGGGGGGGTGAAGGTGAAAAACTGTTTTTT. The V gene is TRBV5-1, the J gene TRBJ1-4, with D perhaps matching TRBD1 (5 bases). The CDR3 totals 15 residues. Germline V gene data show CDR1 as SGHRS and CDR2 as YFSETQ. Trimming cost V 3 bases and J 7 bases, with 16 bases left between them.

V usage is TRBV2 and J usage is TRBJ1-1; 8 bases match TRBD1. The trim removed 7 bases at V and 3 bases at J, leaving 4 bases unmatched. This CDR3 comprises 13 residues. In germline, CDR1 is SNHLY, CDR2 FYNNEI. CDR3 sequence (DNA): TGTGCCAGCACCTCGGACAGGGACACTGAAGCTTTCTTT. This translates into CASTSDRDTEAFF.

This chain links TRBV3-1 (or the pseudogene TRBV3-2) with TRBJ1-2; TRBD1 matches 7 bases. After removal of 5 bases from V and 14 bases from J, the junction contained 11 bases not matched to a gene. The CDR3 spans 12 residues. Germline CDR1 reads LGHDT; CDR2 reads YNNKEL (reference sequence). The chain's CDR3 is CASSGRDRGSTF. The CDR3 DNA reads TGTGCCAGCAGCGGCCGGGACAGAGGTTCTACCTTC.

V and J are TRBV11-3 and TRBJ2-7; TRBD2 is a possible D gene (6 bases). The CDR3 extends over 12 amino acids. V was clipped by 8 bases and J by 5 bases, with 13 bases between them. Germline CDR1 reads SGHNT; CDR2 reads YENEEA. In DNA, the CDR3 is TGTGCCAGCCAGGACTATACCCACGAGCAGTACTTC. Residues: CASQDYTHEQYF.

The chain combines TRBV28 with TRBJ2-7; no definite D call. This CDR3 spans 12 amino acids. Germline V gives CDR1 MDHEN, CDR2 SYDVKM. V was shortened by 4 bases and J by 1 base, with 5 bases between the two germline ends. CDR3 bases: TGTGCCAGCAGTTACAGTTCCTACGAGCAGTACTTC. Amino acids: CASSYSSYEQYF.

This chain joins TRBV7-3 and TRBJ2-1, with D perhaps matching TRBD2 (6 bases). The germline V and J ends were trimmed by 3 bases and 5 bases, with 11 bases remaining between them. Germline CDR1 SGHTA, CDR2 FQGTGA. This CDR3 has 14 residues. CDR3 in DNA: TGTGCCAGCAGCTTTCGTCCGGGGGACAATGAGCAGTTCTTC. Its translation: CASSFRPGDNEQFF.

The J gene is TRBJ2-2, the V gene TRBV4-2; TRBD1 might be the D (6 bases). The CDR3 contains 14 residues. V lost 4 bases to trimming and J lost 6 bases, with 12 bases between them. CDR1 LGHNA and CDR2 YNFKEQ come from the germline V gene. The CDR3, as DNA: TGTGCCAGCAGCCTAGACAGGATCGCCGGGGAGCTGTTTTTT. It encodes CASSLDRIAGELFF.